The rows below give T cell receptor beta chains drawn from one sample of a study of T cells in localized non-small cell lung cancer. Profiling relied on immunoSEQ multiplex PCR, and the TCRdb table lists in-frame clones only, not all of them. The sample gives tens of thousands of clones, 91% of which show up once; 28% is in the top ten. The material was peripheral blood, obtained before any cancer treatment. These receptors were obtained from a female donor over 55 with stage I lung adenocarcinoma. Each CDR3 is given with its conserved first and last residue. The D gene is left open where the match is weak. Clone size is shown for a subset of rows, as once, few, many or a class of expanded clone.

TRBJ2-2 NA TRBD1 TRBV5-6 CASSSLRQGLSGELFF TGTGCCAGCAGCTCACTCAGACAGGGGCTGTCCGGGGAGCTGTTTTTT
TRBJ2-3 once NA TRBV7-9 CASSLGLSTDTQYF TGTGCCAGCAGCTTAGGTTTATCCACAGATACGCAGTATTTT
TRBJ2-3 NA NA TRBV28 CASTASHTDTQYF TGTGCCAGCACGGCCAGCCACACAGATACGCAGTATTTT
TRBJ1-2 NA NA TRBV27 CASSARVSHDGYTF TGTGCCAGCAGTGCCAGGGTTTCCCACGATGGCTACACCTTC
TRBJ2-5 NA TRBD2 TRBV5-1 CASSTRTSGRRETQYF TGCGCCAGCAGCACGAGGACTAGCGGGAGGAGAGAGACCCAGTACTTC
TRBJ2-5 NA NA TRBV27 CASSSSTLGETQYF TGTGCCAGCAGTTCGTCCACATTGGGGGAGACCCAGTACTTC
TRBJ2-2 NA NA TRBV6-1 CASRPSGANTGELFF TGTGCCAGCAGGCCCTCGGGGGCGAACACCGGGGAGCTGTTTTTT
TRBJ1-1 NA NA TRBV6-5 CASSPSGGNTEAFF TGTGCCAGCAGTCCCTCTGGAGGGAACACTGAAGCTTTCTTT
TRBJ2-2 NA NA TRBV5-4 CASSSDLNTGELFF TGTGCCAGCAGCTCCGATCTAAACACCGGGGAGCTGTTTTTT
TRBJ2-7 NA NA TRBV18 CASSPPGPGTYEQYF TGTGCCAGCTCACCACCAGGTCCCGGGACCTACGAGCAGTACTTC
TRBJ2-3 few TRBD2 TRBV7-8 CASSSGLAGGTDTQYF TGTGCCAGCAGCTCAGGACTAGCGGGGGGGACAGATACGCAGTATTTT
TRBJ2-2 NA NA TRBV5-1 CASTWTAPTGELFF TGCGCCAGCACCTGGACTGCGCCCACCGGGGAGCTGTTTTTT
TRBJ1-5 NA NA TRBV7-6 CASSESLNNQPQHF TGTGCCAGCAGCGAAAGCCTAAATAATCAGCCCCAGCATTTT
TRBJ1-5 NA NA TRBV2 CASSKTYRAARQPQHF TGTGCCAGCAGTAAAACTTATAGGGCAGCAAGGCAGCCCCAGCATTTT
TRBJ2-2 NA NA TRBV11-2 CASNPGAGELFF TGTGCCAGCAACCCGGGGGCCGGGGAGCTGTTTTTT
TRBJ2-7 NA NA TRBV7-9 CASSHRTAPYEQYF TGTGCCAGCAGCCATAGGACAGCCCCCTACGAGCAGTACTTC
TRBJ1-5 NA TRBD1 TRBV2 CASRTGTGNRGNQPQHF TGTGCCAGCAGGACCGGGACAGGGAATCGGGGCAATCAGCCCCAGCATTTT
TRBJ1-1 NA TRBD1 TRBV10-3 CAISNRDRPAFF TGTGCCATCAGTAATCGGGACAGGCCAGCTTTCTTT
TRBJ1-1 NA NA TRBV7-9 CASSPTGNTEAFF TGTGCCAGCAGCCCGACAGGGAACACTGAAGCTTTCTTT
TRBJ1-3 NA NA TRBV18 CASSPNSHSGNTIYF TGTGCCAGCTCACCAAACTCTCACTCTGGAAACACCATATATTTT
TRBJ2-5 NA NA TRBV7-7 CASSLRATGETQYF TGTGCCAGCAGCTTAAGAGCGACGGGGGAGACCCAGTACTTC
TRBJ2-5 NA NA TRBV1 CTSSQESVRGETQYF TGCACCAGCAGCCAAGAGTCGGTTCGTGGTGAGACCCAGTACTTC
TRBJ2-7 NA NA TRBV10-3 CAIRGAGEQYF TGTGCCATCCGAGGGGCGGGGGAGCAGTACTTC
TRBJ2-1 NA NA TRBV15 CATSRGGLLNEQFF TGTGCCACCAGCAGAGGGGGCCTACTCAATGAGCAGTTCTTC
TRBJ1-2 NA NA TRBV5-1 CASSLTQARDGYTF TGCGCCAGCAGCTTAACTCAAGCCCGGGATGGCTACACCTTC
TRBJ1-4 NA NA TRBV28 CASIPSGNEKLFF TGTGCCAGCATCCCGTCGGGGAATGAAAAACTGTTTTTT
TRBJ1-1 NA NA TRBV19 CASSIDGAALRGTEAFF TGTGCCAGTAGTATAGATGGGGCCGCACTAAGGGGCACTGAAGCTTTCTTT
TRBJ1-2 NA TRBD1 TRBV19 CASSIEGGANYGYTF TGTGCCAGTAGTATTGAAGGGGGCGCTAACTATGGCTACACCTTC
TRBJ2-2 NA NA TRBV4-2 CASSQGGPPGELFF TGTGCCAGCAGCCAAGGAGGCCCACCCGGGGAGCTGTTTTTT
TRBJ2-3 NA NA TRBV5-1 CASSLAAVGRDTQYF TGCGCCAGCAGCTTGGCGGCAGTTGGAAGAGATACGCAGTATTTT
TRBJ2-5 NA NA TRBV23-1 CASSLSGWETQYF TGCGCCAGCAGTCTTTCCGGGTGGGAGACCCAGTACTTC
TRBJ1-1 NA NA TRBV6-4 CASSETNRSGTEAFF TGTGCCAGCAGTGAAACAAATCGCTCGGGCACTGAAGCTTTCTTT
TRBJ2-7 NA TRBD1 TRBV7-9 CASSSRQGAHEQYF TGTGCCAGCAGCTCCCGACAGGGGGCCCACGAGCAGTACTTC
TRBJ2-7 NA NA TRBV20-1 CSAPQSYEQYF TGCAGTGCCCCACAGTCCTACGAGCAGTACTTC
TRBJ1-2 NA NA TRBV6-4 CASSPTGTDGYTF TGTGCCAGCAGCCCAACCGGGACGGATGGCTACACCTTC
TRBJ1-1 NA NA TRBV30 CAWSVSLGSGTEAFF TGTGCCTGGAGTGTATCCCTGGGTAGTGGCACTGAAGCTTTCTTT
TRBJ2-7 NA TRBD2 TRBV18 CASSQLAGGTYEQYF TGTGCCAGCTCGCAACTAGCGGGAGGAACCTACGAGCAGTACTTC
TRBJ2-7 NA NA TRBV5-1 CASSLEGVTYEQYF TGCGCCAGCAGCTTGGAGGGCGTCACCTACGAGCAGTACTTC
TRBJ2-7 NA NA TRBV7-2 CASSQRSGFGSYEQYF TGTGCCAGCAGCCAGCGGTCGGGTTTTGGTTCCTACGAGCAGTACTTC
TRBJ2-3 NA NA TRBV21-1 CASSNPLGLAGSKPNRTDTQYF TGTGCCAGCAGCAACCCTCTGGGACTAGCGGGATCTAAGCCGAATCGCACAGATACGCAGTATTTT
TRBJ1-1 NA NA TRBV13 CASSGLNTETFF TGTGCCAGCAGTGGGTTGAACACTGAAACTTTCTTT
TRBJ2-1 NA NA TRBV5-4 CASSLGGNTYNEQFF TGTGCCAGCAGCTTGGGGGGGAATACCTACAATGAGCAGTTCTTC
TRBJ1-1 few NA TRBV7-8 CASSRDTNTEAFF TGTGCCAGCAGCCGCGATACTAACACTGAAGCTTTCTTT
TRBJ2-7 once NA TRBV2 CASSESGNEQYF TGTGCCAGCAGTGAATCGGGGAACGAGCAGTACTTC
TRBJ1-3 NA NA TRBV6-5 CASSVGGTGNTIYF TGTGCCAGCAGTGTAGGAGGGACTGGAAACACCATATATTTT
TRBJ2-6 NA NA TRBV6-1 CASSEVSGANVLTF TGTGCCAGCAGTGAAGTCTCTGGGGCCAACGTCCTGACTTTC
TRBJ2-5 NA TRBD1 TRBV7-3 CASSPQGRETQYF TGTGCCAGCAGCCCACAGGGGCGGGAGACCCAGTACTTC
TRBJ2-2 NA TRBD1 TRBV7-2 CASSLGQTGVTGELFF TGTGCCAGCAGCTTAGGGCAAACAGGGGTCACCGGGGAGCTGTTTTTT
TRBJ1-1 NA TRBD1 TRBV7-9 CASSGAGTGGNEAFF TGTGCCAGCAGCGGCGCCGGGACAGGGGGTAATGAAGCTTTCTTT
TRBJ1-1 NA NA TRBV7-9 CASSRVLNTEAFF TGTGCCAGCAGTCGGGTTCTGAACACTGAAGCTTTCTTT
TRBJ2-1 NA NA TRBV5-1 CASSPTGFTYNEQFF TGCGCCAGCAGCCCTACAGGGTTCACCTACAATGAGCAGTTCTTC
TRBJ2-1 once NA TRBV11-1 CASSLKGGAPPNEQFF TGTGCCAGCAGCTTAAAGGGGGGGGCCCCCCCCAATGAGCAGTTCTTC
TRBJ2-3 NA NA TRBV4-2 CASSPRPDFADTQYF TGTGCCAGCAGCCCGCGACCCGATTTCGCAGATACGCAGTATTTT
TRBJ1-6 NA NA TRBV7-2 CASSLGVFSGSPLHF TGTGCCAGCAGCTTAGGGGTCTTTTCAGGGTCACCCCTCCACTTT
TRBJ2-3 NA NA TRBV7-3 CASSPTTSSADTQYF TGTGCCAGCAGCCCGACGACTAGTAGCGCAGATACGCAGTATTTT
TRBJ1-2 NA NA TRBV28 CASSLYGGGANYGYTF TGTGCCAGCAGCCTTTATGGGGGGGGAGCTAACTATGGCTACACCTTC
TRBJ2-3 NA NA TRBV7-2 CASSFLSGGRTDTQYF TGTGCCAGCAGCTTTTTATCGGGGGGCCGCACAGATACGCAGTATTTT